The TCR beta chain under discussion was sequenced for a study of shared clonotypes between healthy human individuals. The study, taken as a whole, reports: Approximately 5% of naive CD4 clonotypes were shared across a few donors.

Tens of thousands of T cell genomes (around 200 ng DNA) went into each sorted-subset replicate. Measured with immunoSEQ multiplex PCR; TCRdb has only the in-frame clones, and not every one. This repertoire shows fewer than 200,000 clones, approximately 62% found once; its top ten account for 10%. Comment on this clone: Its antigen is unidentified.

The germline CDR1 and CDR2 sequences are MDHEN and SYDVKM. This CDR3 has 15 amino acids. Trimming took off 1 base at V and 1 base at J, with 10 bases between the two ends. Only Caucasian adults living in Nashville, Tennessee served as donors. This clonotype originated in a man aged 30 to 45 in good health. Input material: memory CD4+ T cells sorted from blood. Subset indicated: CD45RA-negative fraction. V usage is TRBV28 and J usage is TRBJ1-2; D is unresolved. The CDR3 sequence: CASSLYGSGNYGYTF. The CDR3 DNA follows: TGTGCCAGCAGTTTATATGGCAGCGGTAACTATGGCTACACCTTC.